Sequencing of this T cell receptor (beta chain) was carried out in a study of CD8 T cells in ankylosing spondylitis. Germline V gene data show CDR1 as SGHRS and CDR2 as YFSETQ. CDR3 size: 14 residues. Trimming cost V 0 bases and J 7 bases; bases outside gene matches: 3. TCRdb fed the 5' RACE reads into MiXCR, producing one record per CDR3 protein. The table includes 150,000 to 200,000 distinct CDR3 sequences, 18% detected once. Sequencing used blood, either unsorted or a sorted T cell fraction (not recorded which). The chain has TRBV5-1 and TRBJ2-1, with 8 bases that match TRBD1. The clonotype was recovered from a male donor aged 5-29 years with ankylosing spondylitis or in good health (not recorded which). The chain's CDR3 is CASSLVGDRNEQFF. In nucleotides, the CDR3 is TGCGCCAGCAGCTTGGTGGGGGACAGGAATGAGCAGTTCTTC. Complete variable domain (other parts from reference TRBV5-1 and TRBJ2-1): KAGVTQTPRYLIKTRGQQVTLSCSPISGHRSVSWYQQTPGQGLQFLFEYFSETQRNKGNFPGRFSGRQFSNSRSEMNVSTLELGDSALYLCASSLVGDRNEQFFGPGTRLTVL.